This is a list of T cell receptor beta chains from one sample in a study of identical twins. Via MiXCR, TCRdb re-called the 5' RACE reads, giving one row per CDR3 protein. The data hold some 690,000 distinct CDR3 sequences, with over 20% observed a single time. These records were also assigned to another study, of T cells expressing NK-cell markers.

Material for sequencing was PBMCs. The receptors stem from a woman younger than 30 in good health. Both conserved end residues are part of each CDR3. A D gene is named only where the DNA matches it firmly. Only some rows state a clone size, as once, few, many or a class for expanded clones.

size,J,V,D,CDR3,DNA
once,TRBJ2-1,TRBV11-3,-,CASSLRDRSSNEQFF,TGTGCCAGCAGCCTCCGCGATAGGAGCTCGAATGAGCAGTTCTTC
many,TRBJ1-1,TRBV5-1,-,CASSATVGSTEAFF,TGCGCCAGCAGCGCCACGGTGGGGAGCACTGAAGCTTTCTTT
many,TRBJ2-1,TRBV10-2,-,CASSTGTWPHEQFF,TGCGCCAGCAGTACCGGGACTTGGCCCCATGAGCAGTTCTTC
many,TRBJ2-1,TRBV7-7,TRBD2,CASSLVRTSGDNEQFF,TGTGCCAGCAGCTTAGTACGTACTAGCGGCGACAATGAGCAGTTCTTC
many,TRBJ2-4,TRBV20-1,TRBD2,CSASRAGGPLAKNIQYF,TGCAGTGCTAGTAGGGCGGGAGGACCTCTGGCCAAAAACATTCAGTACTTC
few,TRBJ2-5,TRBV10-3,-,CAISVSAGGETQYF,TGTGCCATCAGTGTTTCAGCTGGGGGAGAGACCCAGTACTTC
-,TRBJ1-1,TRBV7-9,-,CASSSIPTEAFF,TGTGCCAGCAGCTCTATCCCCACTGAAGCTTTCTTT
many,TRBJ2-1,TRBV20-1,TRBD2,CSASVGLAESYNEQFF,TGCAGTGCTAGTGTGGGACTAGCGGAATCCTACAATGAGCAGTTCTTC
few,TRBJ2-5,TRBV5-1,-,CASSLRNSETQYF,TGCGCCAGCTCCTTGCGGAACTCGGAGACCCAGTACTTC
-,TRBJ1-2,TRBV5-1,-,CASSSDGGPYGYTF,TGCGCCAGCAGCTCTGATGGGGGGCCCTATGGCTACACCTTC
-,TRBJ2-7,TRBV7-9,-,CASSLPASYEQYF,TGTGCCAGCAGCCTGCCGGCGTCCTACGAGCAGTACTTC
-,TRBJ2-5,TRBV9,TRBD2,CASSVSGGNQETQYF,TGTGCCAGCAGCGTTAGCGGGGGGAACCAAGAGACCCAGTACTTC
many,TRBJ1-5,TRBV29-1,-,CSVGQGDQPQHF,TGCAGCGTTGGTCAGGGAGATCAGCCCCAGCATTTT
-,TRBJ2-7,TRBV7-9,-,CASTRTGVDCEQYF,TGTGCCAGCACCAGAACGGGCGTGGACTGCGAGCAGTACTTC
-,TRBJ2-7,TRBV20-1,TRBD2,CSAYSSGQTYEQYF,TGCAGTGCTTATTCTAGCGGGCAAACCTACGAGCAGTACTTC
-,TRBJ1-1,TRBV7-9,-,CASSFNRETEAFF,TGTGCCAGCAGCTTTAATAGGGAGACTGAAGCTTTCTTT
-,TRBJ1-5,TRBV18,-,CASSQVGDYSNQPQHF,TGTGCCAGCTCACAGGTAGGGGATTATAGCAATCAGCCCCAGCATTTT
many,TRBJ1-1,TRBV6-8,-,CASRLGRENTEAFF,TGTGCCAGCAGGCTAGGACGGGAGAACACTGAAGCTTTCTTT
-,TRBJ2-7,TRBV29-1,TRBD1,CSVVDRGLYEQYF,TGCAGCGTTGTTGACAGGGGCCTCTACGAGCAGTACTTC
-,TRBJ2-1,TRBV5-1,-,CASGVGGGNEQFF,TGCGCCAGCGGAGTAGGAGGGGGTAATGAGCAGTTCTTC
-,TRBJ2-1,TRBV7-6,-,CASSSGQFSSYNEQFF,TGTGCCAGCAGCTCTGGACAGTTCTCTTCCTACAATGAGCAGTTCTTC
-,TRBJ2-3,TRBV20-1,-,CSARADLRLYTDTQYF,TGCAGTGCTAGAGCAGATCTCCGACTATACACAGATACGCAGTATTTT
-,TRBJ2-1,TRBV3-1,TRBD2,CASSHNGAGSYNEQFF,TGTGCCAGCAGCCATAATGGAGCGGGGTCCTACAATGAGCAGTTCTTC
once,TRBJ2-5,TRBV6-2/TRBV6-3,-,CASTPIGKRIQETQYF,TGTGCCAGCACCCCCATAGGGAAGCGCATCCAAGAGACCCAGTACTTC
many,TRBJ2-3,TRBV23-1,TRBD1,CASSQTDRGGDTQYF,TGCGCCAGCAGTCAGACCGACAGGGGTGGAGATACGCAGTATTTT
-,TRBJ2-1,TRBV20-1,-,CSARAVGGEQFF,TGCAGTGCTAGAGCAGTAGGGGGTGAGCAGTTCTTC
few,TRBJ2-7,TRBV5-1,-,CASPSSEQYF,TGCGCCAGCCCCTCCTCCGAGCAGTACTTC
-,TRBJ2-1,TRBV12-3/TRBV12-4,TRBD2,CASIPPGTSGIYNEQFF,TGTGCCAGCATTCCCCCGGGTACTAGCGGGATTTACAATGAGCAGTTCTTC
-,TRBJ2-4,TRBV10-3,TRBD1,CAIRIQGAGNIQYF,TGTGCCATCAGGATCCAGGGGGCCGGGAACATTCAGTACTTC
-,TRBJ2-1,TRBV5-6,-,CASSLLSPGQKNEQFF,TGTGCCAGCAGCTTGCTGTCCCCGGGACAAAAGAATGAGCAGTTCTTC
once,TRBJ2-1,TRBV5-1,TRBD2,CASSSLAGVDNEQFF,TGCGCCAGCAGCTCCCTAGCGGGAGTGGACAATGAGCAGTTCTTC
many,TRBJ2-7,TRBV7-9,TRBD1,CASSHLGQASSYEQYF,TGTGCCAGCAGTCATCTGGGACAGGCTAGCTCCTACGAGCAGTACTTC
-,TRBJ2-7,TRBV10-3,-,CAISESGTPSEQYF,TGTGCCATCAGTGAGTCGGGGACTCCAAGCGAGCAGTACTTC
-,TRBJ2-5,TRBV10-3,TRBD2,CATRVLADQETQYF,TGTGCCACGCGGGTACTAGCGGACCAAGAGACCCAGTACTTC
-,TRBJ1-2,TRBV11-2,-,CASRPDRNYGYTF,TGTGCCAGCAGGCCGGACAGAAACTATGGCTACACCTTC
few,TRBJ1-5,TRBV29-1,TRBD1,CSVGQVNQPQHF,TGCAGCGTGGGACAGGTCAATCAGCCCCAGCATTTT
few,TRBJ1-2,TRBV7-3,-,CASSPDGTNYGYTF,TGTGCCAGCAGCCCGGACGGAACTAACTATGGCTACACCTTC
many,TRBJ2-2,TRBV20-1,-,CSANGHNTGELFF,TGCAGTGCTAACGGGCACAACACCGGGGAGCTGTTTTTT
few,TRBJ1-3,TRBV6-5,-,CASSYSSDRGNTIYF,TGTGCCAGCAGTTACTCCTCGGACAGAGGAAACACCATATATTTT
few,TRBJ2-7,TRBV5-1,TRBD1,CASSPGQGLIYEQYF,TGCGCCAGCAGCCCCGGACAGGGGTTAATCTACGAGCAGTACTTC
-,TRBJ2-2,TRBV20-1,-,CSASHGYTGELFF,TGCAGTGCTAGTCACGGGTACACCGGGGAGCTGTTTTTT
few,TRBJ2-1,TRBV25-1,TRBD2,CASSAWVGKAGDSLPSKYNEQFF,TGTGCCAGCAGTGCTTGGGTTGGTAAAGCGGGAGATAGCCTCCCGTCCAAATACAATGAGCAGTTCTTC
few,TRBJ1-5,TRBV6-1,TRBD1,CASSKDRAVGGNQPQHF,TGTGCCAGCAGTAAGGACAGGGCCGTCGGGGGCAATCAGCCCCAGCATTTT
many,TRBJ2-5,TRBV20-1,-,CSAGRVGGVSETQYF,TGCAGTGCTGGAAGGGTAGGGGGAGTATCAGAGACCCAGTACTTC
-,TRBJ2-2,TRBV5-1,TRBD2,CASSYLAGELAGDTGELFF,TGCGCCAGCAGTTACCTAGCCGGAGAACTAGCGGGAGACACCGGGGAGCTGTTTTTT
-,TRBJ2-7,TRBV4-1,-,CASSQRGALPYEQYF,TGCGCCAGCAGCCAACGAGGTGCCCTTCCCTACGAGCAGTACTTC
many,TRBJ2-7,TRBV4-1,-,CASSLRTAGDYEQYF,TGCGCCAGCAGTCTTCGGACGGCTGGAGACTACGAGCAGTACTTC
few,TRBJ2-1,TRBV20-1,TRBD1,CSARLSGTGVNEQFF,TGCAGTGCTAGACTATCCGGGACAGGTGTTAATGAGCAGTTCTTC
-,TRBJ2-1,TRBV12-3/TRBV12-4,-,CASSSRTILSSYNEQFF,TGTGCCAGCAGCTCCCGGACTATCCTGAGCTCCTACAATGAGCAGTTCTTC
many,TRBJ1-5,TRBV7-2,TRBD1,CASSADRGNQPQHF,TGTGCCAGCAGCGCGGACAGGGGCAATCAGCCCCAGCATTTT
many,TRBJ2-2,TRBV4-2,-,CASSQDLTDGINTGELFF,TGTGCCAGCAGCCAAGATCTCACGGACGGAATAAACACCGGGGAGCTGTTTTTT
few,TRBJ1-1,TRBV4-1,-,CASSHTPQGRRIGAFF,TGCGCCAGCAGCCACACCCCCCAGGGACGTCGAATCGGGGCTTTCTTT
-,TRBJ2-7,TRBV5-1,-,CASSLAGYIPYEQYF,TGCGCCAGCAGCTTGGCCGGCTACATTCCCTACGAGCAGTACTTC
many,TRBJ2-1,TRBV29-1,TRBD2,CSVDEVRGGQIF,TGCAGCGTTGACGAGGTCCGGGGAGGGCAGATCTTC
-,TRBJ2-7,TRBV5-1,TRBD2,CASSYAPGLAGGPEWEEQYF,TGCGCCAGCAGCTACGCACCGGGACTAGCGGGAGGGCCTGAGTGGGAAGAGCAGTACTTC